This TCR beta chain was profiled in a study of shared T cell receptors in the human thymus. This clone was seen just once. The repertoire was sequenced with immunoSEQ multiplex PCR; TCRdb's copy has only in-frame clones and lacks some. Seen here are about 400,000 clones, 95% observed once, and the top ten hold around 0.018%. The V gene end was trimmed by 0 bases and the J gene end by 3 bases; junction bases not matched to a gene: 11. CDR3 length: 19 residues. Germline CDR1 reads SGHRS; CDR2 reads YFSETQ. This chain joins TRBV5-1 and TRBJ2-3; 12 positions match TRBD2. Sequenced input: thymocytes. This clonotype was obtained from a human donor. CDR3 loop: CASSLGLETSGSWTDTQYF. In DNA, the CDR3 is TGCGCCAGCAGCTTGGGTCTAGAGACTAGCGGGAGTTGGACAGATACGCAGTATTTT. Complete variable domain (other parts from reference TRBV5-1 and TRBJ2-3): KAGVTQTPRYLIKTRGQQVTLSCSPISGHRSVSWYQQTPGQGLQFLFEYFSETQRNKGNFPGRFSGRQFSNSRSEMNVSTLELGDSALYLCASSLGLETSGSWTDTQYFGPGTRLTVL.